Listed here are 16 T cell receptor beta chains from one sample, sequenced in a study of T cells expressing NK-cell markers. Using the 5' RACE reads, TCRdb records one entry per CDR3 protein without DNA. The sample includes fewer than 400,000 distinct CDR3 sequences. Sequences were obtained from blood T cells: a sorted CD56 or NKG2C T cell subset, CD4+ or CD8+ T cells, or bulk PBMC T cells (not recorded which). These TCRs come from a woman in her forties or fifties in good health.

The gene calls are TRBV11-2 and TRBJ2-1; without DNA, the TCRdb call of TRBD2 cannot be checked. The CDR3 consists of 16 residues. Germline-derived CDR1 and CDR2 are SGHAT and FQNNGV. The CDR3 loop is CASSLASGTSYNEQFF. Looking up the rest from reference TRBV11-2 and TRBJ2-1 gives the full variable domain: EAGVAQSPRYKIIEKRQSVAFWCNPISGHATLYWYQQILGQGPKLLIQFQNNGVVDDSQLPKDRFSAERLKGVDSTLKIQPAKLEDSAVYLCASSLASGTSYNEQFFGPGTRLTVL.

The V gene is TRBV3-1, the J gene TRBJ1-1; with no DNA, the TCRdb D assignment of TRBD1 cannot be verified. This CDR3 is built from 13 residues. Germline CDR1 LGHDT, CDR2 YNNKEL (reference sequence). Here the CDR3 reads CASRPQGSTEAFF.

V and J are TRBV12-3 or TRBV12-4 and TRBJ1-6. This CDR3 spans 15 amino acids. The CDR3 reads CASSLAGPHNSPLHF.

The chain recombines TRBV6-5 with TRBJ1-5. This CDR3 region has 15 residues. Germline loops: CDR1 MNHEY, CDR2 SVGAGI. The CDR3 reads CASSYSWDSAKPQHF.

The chain employs TRBV4-1 and TRBJ2-2; TCRdb indicates TRBD2, and absent DNA this call remains unverified. The V gene's germline CDR1 is MGHRA and CDR2 YSYEKL. CDR3 length equals 19 residues. This chain's CDR3 is CASSQTPVGLAGDTGELFF.

The chain has TRBV20-1 and TRBJ1-4. CDR3 length equals 11 residues. Germline V CDR1 and CDR2: DFQATT, SNEGSKA (reference sequence). CDR3 protein: CSASSVGKLFF.

The V call is TRBV28, the J call TRBJ1-1. CDR3 length: 14 residues. CDR1 and CDR2 from the germline V gene are MDHEN and SYDVKM. The CDR3 region is CASSPNPGLTEAFF.

V usage is TRBV5-1 and J usage is TRBJ2-2; checking the TCRdb D call of TRBD1 is not possible without DNA. CDR1 and CDR2 (germline): SGHRS, YFSETQ. This CDR3 has 17 residues. Here the CDR3 reads CASSWVFGGADTGELFF.

This chain joins TRBV6-6 and TRBJ2-3; TCRdb designates TRBD2, a call that cannot be tested without DNA. This CDR3 comprises 14 residues. Germline CDR1 reads MNHNY; CDR2 reads SVGAGI (reference sequence). The CDR3 region is CASSYARLADTQYF.

The CDR3 reads CASSTGLAGAVEQFF. This chain connects TRBV18 to TRBJ2-1; TCRdb returns TRBD2, unconfirmable since there is no DNA. CDR1 and CDR2 from the germline V gene are KGHSH and LQKENI. The CDR3 extends over 15 amino acids.

CDR3 residues: CASSLGQVVGTGELFF. This chain connects TRBV5-1 to TRBJ2-2; TCRdb's D call of TRBD1 is untestable without DNA. The CDR3 sequence is 16 residues long. CDR1 and CDR2 from the germline V gene are SGHRS and YFSETQ.

The CDR3 region is CASTLRVGANSPLHF. The V call is TRBV27, the J call TRBJ1-6; the TCRdb call, TRBD1, lacks DNA for checking. From germline, CDR1 is MNHEY and CDR2 SMNVEV (reference sequence). The CDR3 sequence is 15 residues long.

The chain recombines TRBV20-1 with TRBJ1-1; as DNA is missing, the TRBD1 call by TCRdb cannot be tested. CDR1 is DFQATT and CDR2 is SNEGSKA in the germline V gene (reference sequence). The CDR3 extends over 14 amino acids. The CDR3: CSATRGTGPTEAFF.

The chain joins TRBV12-3 or TRBV12-4 to TRBJ2-3. The CDR3 runs 15 residues. This CDR3 is CASSLFDPSTDTQYF.

The genes are TRBV4-1 and TRBJ2-4; without DNA, the TCRdb call of TRBD1 cannot be checked. CDR1 and CDR2 (germline): MGHRA, YSYEKL. This CDR3 has 17 residues. CDR3 sequence reads: CASSQGIGQGRKNIQYF.

The V gene is TRBV4-1, the J gene TRBJ2-2; TCRdb outputs TRBD1, but without DNA this stays unchecked. The CDR3 length is 18 residues. The germline V gene encodes CDR1 MGHRA and CDR2 YSYEKL. CDR3: CASSHGGEQGSNTGELFF.